One and the same sample provided the 27 T cell receptor beta chains below, sequenced in a study of T cell clonality in common variable immunodeficiency (dated by TCRdb to the mid-2010s). For these TCRs, the target antigens are not known. The library was made by the immunoSEQ multiplex PCR assay. Imported from immuneACCESS, the table was reduced by TCRdb to in-frame sequences with V and J called. These copies leave out some clones; in studies compared against another copy, an unresolved V gene accounts for under half, and the cause of the remainder is not known. This sample holds several thousand clones in total, without any singletons. The top ten clones comprise around 4.5% of the sample. General conclusions and limits of the study: CVID TCRbeta sequences were reported to have fewer deletions and N-nucleotide insertions and to lack highly modified clones with 13 or more V deletions.

The sequencing input was peripheral blood mononuclear cells. The receptors originated from a human donor with common variable immunodeficiency.

The table lists this clone with a few counts. The read ends 3 residues shy of where the CDR3 ends; the end is completed using the germline J gene. The gene calls are TRBV2 and TRBJ1-4, with TRBD1 matching 7 bases. Unmatched junction bases numbered 5, after V lost 6 bases and J lost 1 base. The germline CDR1 and CDR2 sequences are SNHLY and FYNNEI. The CDR3 loop spans 15 amino acids. The part of the CDR3 DNA that was read is TGTGCCAGCAGGGGGGACAGAGGAACTAATGAAAAA. It is translated as CASRGDRGTNEK. The complete CDR3 protein is CASRGDRGTNEKLFF. The variable domain in full, completed from reference TRBV2 and TRBJ1-4, reads EPEVTQTPSHQVTQMGQEVILRCVPISNHLYFYWYRQILGQKVEFLVSFYNNEISEKSEIFDDQFSVERPDGSNFTLKIRSTKLEDSAMYFCASRGDRGTNEKLFFGSGTQLSVL.

This clone was observed at least ten times. Read data end 3 residues before the CDR3 end; the end is taken from the germline J gene. The V gene is TRBV29-1, the J gene TRBJ2-1, with D maybe TRBD2 (6 bases). V was pared by 8 bases and J by 3 bases, with 14 bases between. This CDR3 is 13 amino acids long. Germline assignment: CDR1 SQVTM and CDR2 ANQGSEA. The sequenced CDR3 bases are TGCAGCTCCGGGGGACTCCGCTACAATGAG. Protein product: CSSGGLRYNE. The CDR3 in its entirety is CSSGGLRYNEQFF.

There are many counts of this clone. The read ends 3 residues before the CDR3 terminus; that terminus is restored from the germline J gene. V and J are TRBV5-1 and TRBJ2-5; D unclear. This CDR3 has 15 amino acids. Germline CDR1 SGHRS, CDR2 YFSETQ. Trimming took off 2 bases at V and 1 base at J, with 12 bases between the two ends. CDR3 bases read: TGCGCCAGCAGCTTTGAAGGCCAGCGCCAAGAGACC. This encodes CASSFEGQRQET. The full-length CDR3 reads as CASSFEGQRQETQYF.

This clone was seen ten or more times. The read ends 3 residues before the CDR3 terminus; that terminus is restored from the germline J gene. The chain carries TRBV2 and TRBJ2-5, with TRBD1 identical over 7 bases. V lost 11 bases to trimming and J lost 0 bases; unmatched junction nucleotides: 12. The CDR3 loop spans 15 amino acids. Germline loops: CDR1 SNHLY, CDR2 FYNNEI. The covered CDR3 bases are TGTGCCGACAAGCAAGAGGGGGCGTACCAAGAGACC. This encodes CADKQEGAYQET. The whole CDR3 sequence reads CADKQEGAYQETQYF. Using reference TRBV2 and TRBJ2-5 for the parts outside the CDR3, the full variable domain is EPEVTQTPSHQVTQMGQEVILRCVPISNHLYFYWYRQILGQKVEFLVSFYNNEISEKSEIFDDQFSVERPDGSNFTLKIRSTKLEDSAMYFCADKQEGAYQETQYFGPGTRLLVL.

This clone has a count of ten or more. Sequencing ends 3 residues short of the CDR3 end; the germline J gene provides the rest. This chain uses TRBV19 with TRBJ2-3; D perhaps matches TRBD2 (6 bases). The CDR3 runs 17 residues. Trimming stripped 5 bases from V and 2 bases from J, with 20 bases between. Germline V CDR1 and CDR2: LNHDA, SQIVND (reference sequence). The part of the CDR3 DNA that was read is TGTGCCAGTAGTCCCTTGGGAGCTGGGGGGAACACAGATACG. This codes for CASSPLGAGGNTDT. The CDR3, in full, reads CASSPLGAGGNTDTQYF. The full variable domain, in which reference TRBV19 and TRBJ2-3 provide the parts outside the CDR3, is DGGITQSPKYLFRKEGQNVTLSCEQNLNHDAMYWYRQDPGQGLRLIYYSQIVNDFQKGDIAEGYSVSREKKESFPLTVTSAQKNPTAFYLCASSPLGAGGNTDTQYFGPGTRLTVL.

At least ten counts were recorded for this clone. The read comes to an end 3 residues before the CDR3 does, leaving the germline J gene to fill in the end. V and J are TRBV7-2 and TRBJ1-4, with D possibly matching TRBD1 (5 bases). CDR1 is SGHTA, CDR2 FQGNSA, per germline. This CDR3 comprises 13 residues. V was trimmed by 1 base and J by 10 bases, leaving 10 bases between them. CDR3 in amino acids: CASSLGTGAKLFF. Incomplete CDR3 DNA: TGTGCCAGCAGCTTAGGCACAGGCGCAAAA.

This clone was detected ten times or more. The read ends 3 residues before the CDR3 terminus; that terminus is restored from the germline J gene. V usage is TRBV5-1 and J usage is TRBJ2-5, with D possibly matching TRBD1 (5 bases). V gave up 0 bases and J gave up 0 bases, with 12 bases separating them. Germline V CDR1 and CDR2: SGHRS, YFSETQ. The CDR3 runs to 16 residues. This CDR3 reads CASSLGQYLYQETQYF. The CDR3 DNA, read in part, is TGCGCCAGCAGCTTGGGACAGTACTTGTACCAAGAGACC.

Many counts were recorded for this clone. The read terminates 3 residues ahead of where the CDR3 ends, so the germline J gene completes it. V gene TRBV7-8 combines with J gene TRBJ2-2, with D tentatively TRBD1 (6 bases). The CDR3 totals 15 residues. CDR1 SGHVS and CDR2 FQNEAQ come from the germline V gene. V dropped 4 bases and J dropped 4 bases, with 13 bases sitting between them. This CDR3 reads CASSSRGVSTGELFF. The covered CDR3 bases are TGTGCCAGCAGCTCCAGGGGAGTTTCCACCGGGGAG.

This clone was seen at least ten times. CDR3 DNA, as far as it was read: TGTGCCAGCAGCCCGGGGGTCTACAGTAGCACAGATACG. Its translation is CASSPGVYSSTDT. The complete CDR3 sequence is CASSPGVYSSTDTQYF. The chain uses TRBV7-3 and TRBJ2-3, with D perhaps TRBD2 (6 bases). Coverage ceases 3 residues before the CDR3 finishes, and the germline J gene fills in the end. CDR3 length: 16 residues. V shed 5 bases and J shed 0 bases, with 15 bases lying between them. The germline gives CDR1 SGHTA, CDR2 FQGTGA.

This clone showed up many times. The CDR3 end is not reached by the read, which stops 3 residues before it; the germline J gene fills it in. The rearrangement links TRBV7-8 to TRBJ1-4; possibly TRBD1 for D (5 bases). The CDR3 extends over 14 amino acids. Germline assignment: CDR1 SGHVS and CDR2 FQNEAQ. V was pared by 1 base and J by 10 bases, with 13 bases between. The DNA read from the CDR3 is TGTGCCAGCAGCTTAGGCCAGGGCCTGGGAAAA. The encoded protein is CASSLGQGLGK. The full-length CDR3 reads as CASSLGQGLGKLFF. Complete variable domain (other parts from reference TRBV7-8 and TRBJ1-4): GAGVSQSPRYKVAKRGQDVALRCDPISGHVSLFWYQQALGQGPEFLTYFQNEAQLDKSGLPSDRFFAERPEGSVSTLKIQRTQQEDSAVYLCASSLGQGLGKLFFGSGTQLSVL.

In its sample, this clone was seen many times. The read ends 3 residues early relative to the CDR3; the germline J gene fills the gap. V is TRBV5-1 and J is TRBJ1-1, with 12 bases lining up with TRBD1. J was trimmed by 1 base and V by 3 bases; bases with no gene match: 7. The CDR3 totals 17 residues. From germline, CDR1 is SGHRS and CDR2 YFSETQ. The sequenced CDR3 bases are TGCGCCAGCAGCTATTCCGGGACAGGGGGCAGGAACACTGAA. Translated: CASSYSGTGGRNTE. The CDR3 reads in full as CASSYSGTGGRNTEAFF.

This clone was seen ten or more times. Read sequence stops 3 residues before the CDR3 end, and the germline J gene provides the missing end. V and J are TRBV7-2 and TRBJ2-3; D gene uncertain. The germline V gene has CDR1 SGHTA and CDR2 FQGNSA. The CDR3 is 14 residues long. The germline V and J ends were trimmed by 6 bases and 6 bases, with 16 bases remaining between them. Here the CDR3 reads CASSFRLALDTQYF. The covered CDR3 bases are TGTGCCAGCAGTTTTCGCTTGGCCCTTGATACG.

This clone was counted at least ten times. The read is 3 residues too short to cover the CDR3 end, so that end is filled in from the germline J gene. The chain joins TRBV6-2 or TRBV6-3 to TRBJ2-1; either TRBD1 or TRBD2 may fit D (5 bases each). Germline CDR1 MNHEY, CDR2 SVGEGT. Trimming removed 0 bases from V and 6 bases from J, with 9 bases in between. The CDR3 extends over 14 amino acids. The CDR3 DNA, read in part, is TGTGCCAGCAGTTACTCGAGGGGTTTCAATGAG. This gives the protein CASSYSRGFNE. The CDR3, in full, reads CASSYSRGFNEQFF.

This clone was seen ten or more times. The read comes to an end 3 residues before the CDR3 does, leaving the germline J gene to fill in the end. The V gene is TRBV14, the J gene TRBJ2-5; no clear D gene. Germline V gives CDR1 SGHDN, CDR2 FVKESK. V lost 1 base to trimming and J lost 0 bases, with 15 bases between them. CDR3 size: 17 residues. This chain's CDR3 is CASSQVSELLYQETQYF. The CDR3 bases that were read are TGTGCCAGCAGCCAAGTTTCCGAGCTACTGTACCAAGAGACC.

As for this clone: The CDR3 end falls 3 residues outside the read, so it is completed with the germline J gene. The gene calls are TRBV20-1 and TRBJ1-1, with 9 positions matching TRBD1. The CDR3 consists of 15 residues. The germline gives CDR1 DFQATT, CDR2 SNEGSKA (reference sequence). Unmatched junction bases numbered 8, after V lost 6 bases and J lost 0 bases. CDR3 loop: CSAHRDRAMNTEAFF. Incomplete CDR3 DNA: TGCAGTGCACATCGGGACAGGGCAATGAACACTGAA.

In this sample, this clone turned up many times. CDR3: CASSFQGAPQETQYF. CDR3 bases read: TGTGCCAGCTCTTTCCAGGGGGCCCCACAAGAGACC. The chain links TRBV18 to TRBJ2-5, with TRBD1 matching 8 bases. The read finishes 3 residues shy of the CDR3 end, and the germline J gene is used to complete it. The V and J ends lost 6 bases and 2 bases, in that order; junction bases with no gene match: 8. The CDR3 totals 15 residues. The germline V gene encodes CDR1 KGHSH and CDR2 LQKENI. Together with reference TRBV18 and TRBJ2-5, the CDR3 gives the full variable domain: NAGVMQNPRHLVRRRGQEARLRCSPMKGHSHVYWYRQLPEEGLKFMVYLQKENIIDESGMPKERFSAEFPKEGPSILRIQQVVRGDSAAYFCASSFQGAPQETQYFGPGTRLLVL.

In its sample, this clone was seen many times. The read stops 3 residues short of the end of the CDR3; the missing end is completed from the germline J gene. The chain joins TRBV6-2 or TRBV6-3 to TRBJ1-1, with TRBD1 identical over 10 bases. After removal of 6 bases from V and 4 bases from J, the junction contained 5 bases not matched to a gene. Germline CDR1 and CDR2: MNHEY and SVGEGT. The CDR3 spans 14 residues. The CDR3 loop is CASSWTGGGTEAFF. The CDR3 bases that were read are TGTGCCAGCAGCTGGACAGGGGGAGGCACTGAA.

This clone was observed at least ten times. The read is 3 residues too short to cover the CDR3 end, so that end is filled in from the germline J gene. The chain carries TRBV27 and TRBJ2-5; TRBD1 might be the D (7 bases). The CDR3 is 16 residues long. Germline CDR1 and CDR2: MNHEY and SMNVEV (reference sequence). Between the trimmed V and J ends, which lost 1 base and 5 bases, there was a span of 17 bases. This CDR3 is CASSLYAPAGGETQYF. The part of the CDR3 DNA that was read is TGTGCCAGCAGTTTATATGCCCCGGCAGGGGGGGAGACC.

This clone was found a few times. The missing CDR3 end, 3 residues past where the read stops, is filled in from the germline J gene. V usage is TRBV13 and J usage is TRBJ2-7; TRBD1 matches at 7 bases. V was pared by 3 bases and J by 0 bases, with 11 bases of the junction left unmatched. CDR3 length equals 17 residues. Germline values: CDR1 PRHDT, CDR2 FYEKMQ (reference sequence). The DNA read from the CDR3 is TGTGCCAGCAGCTTTGGACAGGCCGTGGGGACCTCCTACGAG. It yields the protein CASSFGQAVGTSYE. The CDR3 in full is CASSFGQAVGTSYEQYF.

By sample share, this clone is medium-sized. The CDR3 end falls 3 residues outside the read, so it is completed with the germline J gene. The chain uses TRBV19 and TRBJ2-7, with 7 nucleotides matching TRBD1. The CDR3 spans 15 residues. Losses at the gene ends were 3 bases for V and 2 bases for J; bases not matched to a gene: 7. From germline, CDR1 is LNHDA and CDR2 SQIVND (reference sequence). The CDR3 loop is CASSIVGTATYEQYF. CDR3 DNA, as far as it was read: TGTGCCAGTAGTATCGTCGGGACAGCGACCTACGAG.

This clone ranks as medium-sized. Sequencing ends 3 residues short of the CDR3 end; the germline J gene provides the rest. The chain couples TRBV7-3 to TRBJ1-2; TRBD1 is a possible D gene (5 bases). The V gene's germline CDR1 is SGHTA and CDR2 FQGTGA. Trimming left V 3 bases short and J 4 bases short, with 18 bases between. The length of the CDR3 is 16 residues. The CDR3 sequence: CASSLGAQGRGYGYTF. CDR3 DNA (partial): TGTGCCAGCAGCTTGGGAGCCCAGGGTCGCGGCTATGGC.

This clone was detected ten times or more. The read comes to an end 3 residues before the CDR3 does, leaving the germline J gene to fill in the end. The chain links TRBV18 to TRBJ1-1; 7 bases agree with TRBD1. The germline V gene has CDR1 KGHSH and CDR2 LQKENI. The CDR3 loop spans 15 amino acids. Incomplete CDR3 DNA: TGTGCCAGCTCACCACCCGACAGGGTAGGACCCGAA. Translating gives CASSPPDRVGPE. The whole CDR3 is CASSPPDRVGPEAFF.

This clone has just a few counts. The DNA ends 3 residues before the CDR3 does, and the rest of the CDR3 is filled in from the germline J gene. V and J are TRBV2 and TRBJ1-5; 9 nucleotides line up with TRBD1. The CDR3 contains 19 residues. The germline gives CDR1 SNHLY, CDR2 FYNNEI. Unmatched junction bases numbered 13, after V lost 2 bases and J lost 2 bases. The sequenced part of the CDR3 DNA is TGTGCCAGCAGTGAATCTAGGGACAGGGCTGTCCGAGGCAATCAGCCC. It specifies CASSESRDRAVRGNQP. The entire CDR3 reads CASSESRDRAVRGNQPQHF.

The table lists this clone with many counts. The sequenced fragment ends 3 residues before the CDR3 boundary, so the rest is inferred from the germline J gene. The chain has TRBV5-1 and TRBJ1-1; TRBD1 might be the D (5 bases). Germline CDR1 SGHRS, CDR2 YFSETQ. This CDR3 has 12 amino acids. Incomplete CDR3 DNA: TGCGCCAGCAGCAGATCGACAGAAGAA. Amino acids: CASSRSTEE. The complete CDR3 protein is CASSRSTEEAFF. The full variable domain, rest sourced from reference TRBV5-1 and TRBJ1-1, is KAGVTQTPRYLIKTRGQQVTLSCSPISGHRSVSWYQQTPGQGLQFLFEYFSETQRNKGNFPGRFSGRQFSNSRSEMNVSTLELGDSALYLCASSRSTEEAFFGQGTRLTVV.

Ten or more counts support this clone. Sequencing ends 3 residues short of the CDR3 end; the germline J gene provides the rest. The rearrangement links TRBV14 to TRBJ2-7, with TRBD2 matching over 8 bases. The germline CDR1 and CDR2 sequences are SGHDN and FVKESK. With V trimmed by 4 bases and J by 3 bases, 8 bases remained unmatched. The CDR3 extends over 15 amino acids. The DNA read from the CDR3 is TGTGCCAGCAGCCGAGTAGCGGGACGAAACTACGAG. The encoded protein is CASSRVAGRNYE. The whole CDR3 sequence reads CASSRVAGRNYEQYF.

Remarks on this clone: The read is 3 residues too short to cover the CDR3 end, so that end is filled in from the germline J gene. This rearrangement joins TRBV7-2 to TRBJ1-1; 7 bases match TRBD1. The CDR3 covers 14 residues. CDR1 is SGHTA, CDR2 FQGNSA, per germline. V was pared by 1 base and J by 3 bases, with 2 bases of the junction left unmatched. The CDR3 spells CASSLDRGDTEAFF. CDR3 bases read: TGTGCCAGCAGCTTAGACAGGGGAGACACTGAA.

This clone has just a few counts. The CDR3 end falls 3 residues outside the read, so it is completed with the germline J gene. V and J are TRBV30 and TRBJ1-1; 10 bases align to TRBD1. This CDR3 comprises 14 residues. Germline V gives CDR1 GTSNPN, CDR2 SVGIG (reference sequence). The chain's CDR3 is CAWSVWGQGKWAFF. Incomplete CDR3 DNA: TGTGCCTGGAGTGTATGGGGACAGGGGAAGTGG.